This T cell receptor beta chain was found in a study of OX40 agonist ivuxolimab in advanced cancers. Across the whole study: Every 2 weeks, patients received ivuxolimab intravenously, dosed at 0.01 to 10 mg/kg. At around 83% male, the cohort had a mean age of 60 years, ranging from roughly 20 to 90. There were three patients with partial responses, one having hepatocellular carcinoma and two cutaneous melanoma.

Exclusion of a patient followed from autoimmune disease history or systemic immunosuppression. TCRdb keeps only in-frame clones here, not all; method: immunoSEQ multiplex PCR. The data hold some 16,000 clones, with 65% to 80% observed a single time. Germline V gives CDR1 MNHNS, CDR2 SASEGT. V was cut by 0 bases and J by 5 bases, with 17 bases left in between. This CDR3 comprises 16 residues. This chain connects TRBV6-1 to TRBJ2-7; D might be TRBD2 (6 bases). The receptor comes from an adult with an advanced solid tumor such as melanoma, head and neck, liver or kidney cancer. Material: CD4+ or CD8+ T cells sorted from blood, obtained in a trial of the OX40 agonist ivuxolimab. The CDR3 DNA sequence: TGTGCCAGCAGTGAAGCGGTCGGAGGGAATAACGACGAGCAGTACTTC. Encoded protein: CASSEAVGGNNDEQYF.